This T cell receptor beta chain is drawn from a study of CD8 T cell repertoires and HIV-1 epitope variants. Whole-study context: Twenty-five autologous and known Gag and Nef epitope variant peptides each stimulated T cells separately. Controls included no peptide, Ebola AY9 epitope, and a CMV, EBV, flu pool. An uncultured baseline aliquot held 1M T cells. Epitopes were three Gag families plus Nef HW9 and YT9.

In germline, CDR1 is MNHEY, CDR2 SVGAGI. V was cut by 0 bases and J by 3 bases, with 9 bases left in between. CDR3 length: 14 residues. Some clones are missing from TCRdb's copy, which holds only in-frame ones; the method was immunoSEQ multiplex PCR. The sample yields approximately 4,900 clones, less than 70% seen once. Regarding this clone: Its antigen remains unidentified.

This TCR came from a male donor with HIV. The V and J genes are TRBV6-5 and TRBJ2-7; D remains unclear. The sequencing sample was made of cultured CD8+ T cells derived from PBMCs. CDR3 in DNA: TGTGCCAGCAGTTACTCGACGGATATCTACGAGCAGTACTTC. Its translation is CASSYSTDIYEQYF.